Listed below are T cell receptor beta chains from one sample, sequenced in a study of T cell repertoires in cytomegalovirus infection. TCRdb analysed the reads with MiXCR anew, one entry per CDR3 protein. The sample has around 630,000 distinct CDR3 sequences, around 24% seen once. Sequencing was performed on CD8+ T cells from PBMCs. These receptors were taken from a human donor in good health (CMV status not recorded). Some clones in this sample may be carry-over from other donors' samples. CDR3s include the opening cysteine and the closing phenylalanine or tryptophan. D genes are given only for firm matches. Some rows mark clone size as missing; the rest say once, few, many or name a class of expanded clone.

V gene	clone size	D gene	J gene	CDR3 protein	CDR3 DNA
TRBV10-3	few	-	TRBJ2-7	CAISESVYEQYF	TGTGCCATCAGTGAGTCGGTGTACGAGCAGTACTTC
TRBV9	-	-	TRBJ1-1	CASTPSRGGPQWAEAFF	TGTGCCAGCACCCCCTCCCGGGGGGGTCCCCAGTGGGCTGAAGCTTTCTTT
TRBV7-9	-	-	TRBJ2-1	CASSPLSGSSYNEQFF	TGTGCCAGCAGCCCTTTGTCGGGGAGCTCCTACAATGAGCAGTTCTTC
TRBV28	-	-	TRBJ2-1	CASSFVRGWLYNEQFF	TGTGCCAGCAGTTTCGTCCGGGGATGGCTATACAATGAGCAGTTCTTC
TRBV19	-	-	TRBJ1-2	CASSISDVDYGYTF	TGTGCCAGTAGTATCTCGGACGTAGACTATGGCTACACCTTC
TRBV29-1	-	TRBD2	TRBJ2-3	CSVGSRGGVTDTQYF	TGCAGCGTCGGGTCCCGCGGGGGGGTCACAGATACGCAGTATTTT
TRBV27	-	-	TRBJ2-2	CATMTRTVSLSANTGELFF	TGTGCCACCATGACTAGGACAGTATCCCTCTCCGCGAACACCGGGGAGCTGTTTTTT
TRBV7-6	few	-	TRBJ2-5	CASSSDSIQETQYF	TGTGCCAGCAGCTCAGACAGCATCCAAGAGACCCAGTACTTC
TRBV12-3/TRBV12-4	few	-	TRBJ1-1	CAAINSGYTEAFF	TGTGCCGCCATAAATTCAGGGTACACTGAAGCTTTCTTT
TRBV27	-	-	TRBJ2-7	CASSSHFRDTYF	TGTGCCAGCAGTTCCCACTTCCGGGACACATACTTC
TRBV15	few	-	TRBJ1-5	CATSPEEGNQPQHF	TGTGCCACCAGCCCTGAAGAGGGCAATCAGCCCCAGCATTTT
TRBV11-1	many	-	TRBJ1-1	CASSFERGNTEAFF	TGTGCCAGCAGCTTTGAAAGAGGGAACACTGAAGCTTTCTTT
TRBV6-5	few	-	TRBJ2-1	CASTDKAGALYNEQFF	TGTGCCAGCACCGACAAGGCGGGGGCCCTTTACAATGAGCAGTTCTTC
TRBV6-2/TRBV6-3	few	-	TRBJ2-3	CASSFEDPSQYF	TGTGCCAGCAGTTTTGAGGATCCCTCGCAGTATTTT
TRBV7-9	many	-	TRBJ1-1	CASSPLLGGDGEAFF	TGTGCCAGCAGCCCACTACTCGGTGGGGACGGTGAAGCTTTCTTT
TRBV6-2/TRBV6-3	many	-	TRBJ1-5	CASSYEGGARQGRRQPQHF	TGTGCCAGCAGTTACGAGGGAGGTGCTAGACAAGGGAGGCGTCAGCCCCAGCATTTT
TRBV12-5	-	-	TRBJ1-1	CASGWGMNTEAFF	TGTGCTAGTGGTTGGGGGATGAACACTGAAGCTTTCTTT
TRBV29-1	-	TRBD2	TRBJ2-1	CSVLTGGSSYNEQFF	TGCAGCGTTCTGACGGGGGGGAGCTCCTACAATGAGCAGTTCTTC
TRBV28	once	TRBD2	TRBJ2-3	CASSHPPSLAGESTDTQYF	TGTGCCAGCAGTCACCCGCCATCACTAGCGGGGGAGTCCACAGATACGCAGTATTTT
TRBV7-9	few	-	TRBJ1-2	CASSQRDGPNAF	TGTGCCAGCAGCCAGCGGGACGGCCCCAATGCCTTC
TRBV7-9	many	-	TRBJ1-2	CASTSNYGYTF	TGTGCCAGCACCAGCAACTATGGCTACACCTTC
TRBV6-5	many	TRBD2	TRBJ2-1	CASSWGLAGGNEQFF	TGTGCCAGCAGTTGGGGACTAGCGGGGGGCAATGAGCAGTTCTTC
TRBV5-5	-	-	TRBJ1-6	CASSGGNNSPLHF	TGTGCCAGCAGCGGGGGTAATAATTCACCCCTCCACTTT
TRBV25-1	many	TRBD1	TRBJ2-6	CASVGPRGLGGANVLTF	TGTGCCAGCGTAGGCCCCAGGGGGTTAGGTGGGGCCAACGTCCTGACTTTC
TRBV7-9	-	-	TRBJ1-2	CAFPTNYGYTF	TGTGCTTTCCCTACTAACTATGGCTACACCTTC
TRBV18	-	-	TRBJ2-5	CASSPPNKFGETQYF	TGTGCCAGCTCACCACCGAATAAGTTCGGGGAGACCCAGTACTTC
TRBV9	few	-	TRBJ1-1	CASSVEGHRKNTEAFF	TGTGCCAGCAGCGTAGAGGGACACAGGAAGAACACTGAAGCTTTCTTT
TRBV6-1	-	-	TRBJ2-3	CASPSEVDTQYF	TGTGCCAGCCCCAGTGAGGTAGATACGCAGTATTTT
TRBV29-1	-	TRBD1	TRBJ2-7	CSVGPGGSYEQYF	TGCAGCGTTGGTCCAGGGGGCTCCTACGAGCAGTACTTC
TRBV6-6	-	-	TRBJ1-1	CASSYGAVESEAFF	TGTGCCAGCAGTTACGGGGCGGTGGAATCTGAAGCTTTCTTT
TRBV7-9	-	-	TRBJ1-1	CASSPTVRNTEAFF	TGTGCCAGCAGCCCGACAGTTAGGAACACTGAAGCTTTCTTT
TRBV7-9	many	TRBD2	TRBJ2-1	CASTLRTGGRVNEQFF	TGTGCCAGCACCTTAAGGACGGGGGGGAGAGTTAATGAGCAGTTCTTC
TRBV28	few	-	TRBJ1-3	CASSLRGSSGNTIYF	TGTGCCAGCAGTTTAAGGGGCAGCTCTGGAAACACCATATATTTT
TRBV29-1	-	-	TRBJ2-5	CSVENKGRRGETQYF	TGCAGCGTTGAGAATAAGGGCCGAAGGGGGGAGACCCAGTACTTC
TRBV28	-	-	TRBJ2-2	CASSPILEATLTTGELFF	TGTGCCAGCAGCCCTATTCTGGAGGCGACCCTAACGACCGGGGAGCTGTTTTTT
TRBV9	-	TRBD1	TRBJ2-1	CASSPRTGYNEQFF	TGTGCCAGCAGCCCCCGGACAGGTTACAATGAGCAGTTCTTC
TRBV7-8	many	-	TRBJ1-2	CASSLEGVVLGYTF	TGTGCCAGCAGCTTAGAGGGGGTGGTTCTTGGCTACACCTTC
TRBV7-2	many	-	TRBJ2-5	CASSLNWRGETQYF	TGTGCCAGCAGCTTAAACTGGAGGGGCGAGACCCAGTACTTC
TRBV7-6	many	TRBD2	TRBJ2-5	CASSPGGGQETQYF	TGTGCCAGCAGCCCCGGGGGGGGACAAGAGACCCAGTACTTC
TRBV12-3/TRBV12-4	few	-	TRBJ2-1	CASSFKRGDYNEQFF	TGTGCCAGCAGTTTCAAAAGGGGAGATTACAATGAGCAGTTCTTC
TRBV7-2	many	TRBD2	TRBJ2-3	CASSSLAGGATDTQYF	TGTGCCAGCAGCTCTTTAGCGGGGGGCGCTACAGATACGCAGTATTTT
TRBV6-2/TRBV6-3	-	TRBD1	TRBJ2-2	CASSYWTGAGELFF	TGTGCCAGCAGTTACTGGACAGGGGCCGGGGAGCTGTTTTTT
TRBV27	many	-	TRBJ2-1	CASSLSRGNEQFF	TGTGCCAGCAGCTTGTCACGGGGAAATGAGCAGTTCTTC
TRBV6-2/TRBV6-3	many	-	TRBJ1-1	CASRPMNTEAFF	TGTGCCAGCAGGCCAATGAACACTGAAGCTTTCTTT
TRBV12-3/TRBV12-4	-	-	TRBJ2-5	CVSIDRGGETQYF	TGTGTCAGCATCGACAGAGGAGGAGAGACCCAGTACTTC
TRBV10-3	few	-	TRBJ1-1	CAIRELIPGEGNTEAFF	TGTGCCATCAGAGAACTTATTCCGGGGGAGGGAAACACTGAAGCTTTCTTT
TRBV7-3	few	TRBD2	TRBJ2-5	CASRLLAEQETQYF	TGTGCCAGCAGGTTACTAGCGGAACAAGAGACCCAGTACTTC
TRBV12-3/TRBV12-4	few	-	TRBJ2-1	CASSAGRLGQFF	TGTGCCAGCAGTGCGGGACGTCTGGGGCAGTTCTTC
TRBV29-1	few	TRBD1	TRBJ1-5	CSVTGEGGNQPQHF	TGCAGCGTCACAGGGGAGGGTGGCAATCAGCCCCAGCATTTT
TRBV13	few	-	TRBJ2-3	CASGSTDTQYF	TGTGCCAGCGGAAGCACAGATACGCAGTATTTT
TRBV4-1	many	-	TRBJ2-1	CASSQGVFQDEDGDEQFF	TGCGCCAGCAGCCAAGGGGTATTTCAGGACGAGGATGGCGATGAGCAGTTCTTC
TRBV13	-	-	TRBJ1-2	CASRGQGNYGYTF	TGTGCCAGCCGGGGGCAGGGTAACTATGGCTACACCTTC
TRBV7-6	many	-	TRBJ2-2	CASSSGVTGELFF	TGTGCCAGCAGCTCTGGGGTGACCGGGGAGCTGTTTTTT
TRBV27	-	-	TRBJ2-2	CASLYNWGTGELFF	TGTGCCAGCCTATATAATTGGGGCACCGGGGAGCTGTTTTTT
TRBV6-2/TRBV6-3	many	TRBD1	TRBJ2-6	CASSWDRTHSGANVLTF	TGTGCCAGCAGCTGGGACAGGACACACTCTGGGGCCAACGTCCTGACTTTC
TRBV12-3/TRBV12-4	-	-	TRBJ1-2	CASSLWGSDGYTF	TGTGCCAGCAGTTTATGGGGATCGGATGGCTACACCTTC
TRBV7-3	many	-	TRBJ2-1	CASRGEYNEQFF	TGTGCCAGCAGGGGGGAATACAATGAGCAGTTCTTC
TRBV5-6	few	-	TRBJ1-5	CASSPQDNNQPQHF	TGTGCCAGCAGCCCACAGGATAACAATCAGCCCCAGCATTTT
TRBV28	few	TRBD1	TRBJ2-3	CASNLDRVADTQYF	TGTGCCAGCAATCTCGACAGGGTGGCAGATACGCAGTATTTT
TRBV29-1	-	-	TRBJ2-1	CSVETRESSYNEQFF	TGCAGCGTTGAAACCAGGGAAAGCTCCTACAATGAGCAGTTCTTC